The 24 T cell receptor beta chains listed next were all sequenced from one sample in a study of identical twins. Each CDR3 protein gets one entry after TCRdb re-called the 5' RACE reads with MiXCR. This sample yields roughly 710,000 distinct CDR3 sequences, of which roughly 6.2% are seen a single time; 1.5% to 2% belongs to the top ten. Sequenced sample: naive T cells sorted from blood. Receptors were obtained from a man in his late teens or twenties in good health.

In nucleotides, the CDR3 is TGTGCCAGCAGCCCGGGACCCCAGGCTTACAATGAGCAGTTCTTC. Translation gives CASSPGPQAYNEQFF. The rearrangement uses TRBV12-3 or TRBV12-4 and TRBJ2-1, with D possibly called TRBD1 or TRBD2 (5 bases each). Trimming pared 6 bases from V and 4 bases from J, leaving 16 bases between. This CDR3 is 15 amino acids long.

This clonotype was found many times. The CDR3 here is CASSPRGRISGNTIYF. In nucleotides, the CDR3 is TGTGCCAGCAGTCCTCGGGGACGGATCTCTGGAAACACCATATATTTT. This chain connects TRBV6-1 to TRBJ1-3, with D maybe TRBD1 (5 bases). Germline V CDR1 and CDR2: MNHNS, SASEGT. V lost 5 bases and J 0 bases, leaving 14 bases between the germline ends. This CDR3 contains 16 residues.

V is TRBV7-9 and J is TRBJ2-1; 7 bases line up with TRBD1. Germline V gene sequence: CDR1 SEHNR, CDR2 FQNEAQ (reference sequence). V lost 5 bases, J lost 6 bases, and 7 bases stayed unmatched. CDR3 length equals 14 residues. This CDR3 is CASSTQDRANEQFF. CDR3 DNA sequence: TGTGCCAGCAGCACCCAAGACAGGGCCAATGAGCAGTTCTTC.

The genes are TRBV27 and TRBJ2-7, with TRBD2 matching over 7 bases. Germline CDR1 MNHEY, CDR2 SMNVEV (reference sequence). The CDR3 is 14 residues long. V gave up 5 bases and J gave up 0 bases; unmatched junction bases: 4. The CDR3 region has the DNA TGTGCCAGCAGTCGAAGCGGGAACTCCTACGAGCAGTACTTC. Its translation is CASSRSGNSYEQYF.

Ten or more counts support this clonotype. V usage is TRBV12-3 or TRBV12-4 and J usage is TRBJ1-2, with no clear D. The CDR3 is 13 residues long. V was cut by 8 bases and J by 7 bases, with 17 bases left in between. CDR3 sequence: CASVERGASGYTF. CDR3 coding DNA: TGTGCCAGCGTTGAACGGGGTGCGAGTGGCTACACCTTC.

This clonotype was seen at least ten times. The V gene is TRBV6-2 or TRBV6-3, the J gene TRBJ1-1; D is ambiguous. V was clipped by 2 bases and J by 3 bases, with 10 bases between them. CDR1 is MNHEY, CDR2 SVGEGT, per germline. The CDR3 runs to 14 residues. The CDR3 DNA sequence: TGTGCCAGCAGTTACCCGGGAATAGACACTGAAGCTTTCTTT. Protein product: CASSYPGIDTEAFF.

This clonotype was observed many times. V usage is TRBV7-9 and J usage is TRBJ2-3; perhaps D is TRBD1 or TRBD2 (5 bases each). The CDR3 spans 15 residues. With 5 bases removed from V and 2 bases from J, the gap between germline ends came to 14 bases. Germline CDR1 reads SEHNR; CDR2 reads FQNEAQ (reference sequence). The CDR3 is CASSLIGTATDTQYF. The DNA of the CDR3 is TGTGCCAGCAGCCTTATCGGGACGGCCACAGATACGCAGTATTTT. Filled out from reference TRBV7-9 and TRBJ2-3, the complete variable domain reads DTGVSQNPRHKITKRGQNVTFRCDPISEHNRLYWYRQTLGQGPEFLTYFQNEAQLEKSRLLSDRFSAERPKGSFSTLEIQRTEQGDSAMYLCASSLIGTATDTQYFGPGTRLTVL.

At least ten counts were recorded for this clonotype. The chain links TRBV4-3 to TRBJ2-1; D unclear. The CDR3 has 14 residues. V dropped 0 bases and J dropped 9 bases, with 12 bases sitting between them. Per germline, CDR1 LGHNA and CDR2 YSLEER. In nucleotides, the CDR3 is TGCGCCAGCAGCCAAGAGGACCTGTCGGGTGAGCAGTTCTTC. Translation gives CASSQEDLSGEQFF.

Many counts were recorded for this clonotype. V usage is TRBV5-1 and J usage is TRBJ2-7, with D possibly being TRBD1 (5 bases). Germline V gives CDR1 SGHRS, CDR2 YFSETQ. With 2 bases removed from V and 0 bases from J, the gap between germline ends came to 6 bases. The CDR3 contains 13 residues. CDR3 amino acids: CASSFDSSYEQYF. CDR3 DNA sequence: TGCGCCAGCAGCTTTGACAGCTCCTACGAGCAGTACTTC.

The genes are TRBV27 and TRBJ2-3; 9 bases agree with TRBD2. The CDR3 is made up of 16 amino acids. Germline assignment: CDR1 MNHEY and CDR2 SMNVEV (reference sequence). The V gene end was trimmed by 2 bases and the J gene end by 4 bases; junction bases not matched to a gene: 7. The CDR3 region is CASSLIGSGSADTQYF. CDR3 coding DNA: TGTGCCAGCAGTTTAATCGGTAGCGGGAGTGCAGATACGCAGTATTTT.

Ten or more counts support this clonotype. This chain links TRBV12-3 or TRBV12-4 with TRBJ2-2; maybe TRBD1 (5 bases). The CDR3 has 15 residues. Trimming stripped 3 bases from V and 2 bases from J, with 10 bases between. The CDR3 nucleotides read TGTGCCAGCAGTTTCCGTCAGGGTAACACCGGGGAGCTGTTTTTT. This gives the protein CASSFRQGNTGELFF.

This clonotype showed up many times. CDR3: CSVVSGIAEAFF. In DNA, the CDR3 is TGCAGCGTTGTTTCGGGTATCGCTGAAGCTTTCTTT. This chain links TRBV29-1 with TRBJ1-1; no clear D gene. Germline loops: CDR1 SQVTM, CDR2 ANQGSEA. Trimming removed 4 bases from V and 6 bases from J, with 12 bases in between. CDR3 length equals 12 residues.

This chain uses TRBV20-1 with TRBJ2-7; tentative D call: TRBD2 (5 bases). The V gene lost 1 base and the J gene lost 7 bases, with 8 bases spanning the gap. From germline, CDR1 is DFQATT and CDR2 SNEGSKA (reference sequence). This CDR3 is built from 11 residues. The CDR3 nucleotides read TGCAGTGCTAGAGTTTCGGGGGAGCAGTACTTC. It yields the protein CSARVSGEQYF.

This clonotype was counted at least ten times. This chain uses TRBV20-1 with TRBJ2-3; D is unclear. V lost 3 bases, J lost 7 bases, and 17 bases lay in between. Germline V CDR1 and CDR2: DFQATT, SNEGSKA (reference sequence). The length of the CDR3 is 14 residues. CDR3 residues: CSARKLDVGYTQYF. CDR3 in DNA: TGCAGTGCTAGGAAGCTAGACGTTGGGTATACGCAGTATTTT.

The V gene is TRBV5-1, the J gene TRBJ2-3; 13 nucleotides align to TRBD2. Trimming at V came to 3 bases and at J to 0 bases, leaving 10 bases not matched to a gene. The CDR3 loop spans 19 amino acids. CDR1 and CDR2 (germline): SGHRS, YFSETQ. CDR3 in amino acids: CASSSTRTSGGLSTDTQYF. CDR3 DNA: TGCGCCAGCAGCTCCACAAGGACTAGCGGGGGACTAAGCACAGATACGCAGTATTTT. The full variable domain, its missing parts supplied by reference TRBV5-1 and TRBJ2-3, is KAGVTQTPRYLIKTRGQQVTLSCSPISGHRSVSWYQQTPGQGLQFLFEYFSETQRNKGNFPGRFSGRQFSNSRSEMNVSTLELGDSALYLCASSSTRTSGGLSTDTQYFGPGTRLTVL.

The table lists this clonotype with many counts. The chain carries TRBV28 and TRBJ1-3, with a possible D match to TRBD1 (6 bases). The CDR3 contains 15 residues. V was pared by 6 bases and J by 0 bases, with 12 bases between. Germline CDR1 MDHEN, CDR2 SYDVKM. CDR3 DNA sequence: TGTGCCAGCAGGTCCACAGGGAACTCTGGAAACACCATATATTTT. Encoded protein: CASRSTGNSGNTIYF.

This clonotype was seen ten or more times. The genes are TRBV29-1 and TRBJ2-3; D unresolved. The CDR3 loop spans 15 amino acids. V lost 1 base, J lost 2 bases, and 13 bases lay in between. Germline V CDR1 and CDR2: SQVTM, ANQGSEA. Here the CDR3 DNA reads TGCAGCGTTGAAGGGGCTCTAGAAATCACAGATACGCAGTATTTT. It codes for CSVEGALEITDTQYF.

This clonotype was detected many times. The chain couples TRBV5-1 to TRBJ1-1; D unclear. The V and J ends lost 1 base and 3 bases respectively, with 10 bases between them. The CDR3 consists of 14 residues. In germline, CDR1 is SGHRS, CDR2 YFSETQ. DNA for the CDR3: TGCGCCAGCAGCTTGTGGGGTCGGGACACTGAAGCTTTCTTT. Protein sequence: CASSLWGRDTEAFF.

There are a few counts of this clonotype. This sequence joins TRBV12-5 and TRBJ2-2, with unresolved D. Germline V lookup: CDR1 LGHNT, CDR2 FRNRAP. V shed 3 bases and J shed 1 base, with 6 bases lying between them. CDR3 length: 14 amino acids. In DNA, the CDR3 is TGTGCTAGTGGTTTACCGATGAACACCGGGGAGCTGTTTTTT. It codes for CASGLPMNTGELFF.

The chain has TRBV6-1 and TRBJ2-3; 8 positions agree with TRBD2. The CDR3 spans 19 residues. Germline V gives CDR1 MNHNS, CDR2 SASEGT. V shed 2 bases and J 4 bases; nucleotides not matched to a gene: 17. DNA for the CDR3: TGTGCCAGCAGTGAATGGGGTGTCGGGAGGGCGGTTCGTCCAGATACGCAGTATTTT. Its translation: CASSEWGVGRAVRPDTQYF.

This clonotype was seen at least ten times. The chain is built from TRBV6-1 and TRBJ1-2; 9 nucleotides match TRBD1. CDR1 is MNHNS and CDR2 is SASEGT in the germline V gene. V was clipped by 7 bases and J by 8 bases; unmatched bases: 14. The CDR3 sequence is 15 residues long. The CDR3 DNA is TGTGCCAGCATTCCGGGACAGGGCCCTTCCGGCGGCTACACCTTC. Translation gives CASIPGQGPSGGYTF.

This rearrangement joins TRBV3-1 to TRBJ2-2; D unresolved. V was pared by 3 bases and J by 9 bases, with 11 bases between. The CDR3 sequence is 13 residues long. From germline, CDR1 is LGHDT and CDR2 YNNKEL (reference sequence). In DNA form, the CDR3 reads TGTGCCAGCAGCCATGAAGCTCGCCGGGAGCTGTTTTTT. Encoded protein: CASSHEARRELFF.

This sequence joins TRBV15 and TRBJ1-5; TRBD1 is a possible D gene (6 bases). The CDR3 spans 16 residues. Germline V gene data show CDR1 as LNHNV and CDR2 as YYDKDF (reference sequence). The V and J ends lost 1 base and 7 bases respectively, with 17 bases between them. The DNA of the CDR3 is TGTGCCACCAGCAGAGCCTGGCCAGGGGTGTCGCAGCCCCAGCATTTT. Its translation is CATSRAWPGVSQPQHF.

Only a few counts were recorded for this clonotype. This chain uses TRBV5-1 with TRBJ1-6; 7 bases agree with TRBD1. The CDR3 contains 15 residues. Germline CDR1 SGHRS, CDR2 YFSETQ. The V segment lost 4 bases and the J segment 7 bases; nucleotides outside the gene matches: 8. Written as DNA, the CDR3 is TGCGCCAGCAGCACGACAGGGCCCGGGAATTCACCCCTCCACTTT. As protein: CASSTTGPGNSPLHF.